This paragraph covers one TCR beta chain sequence. The sample belongs to a study of blood T cell repertoires in COVID-19. Whole-study context: PBMCs, B-cell-depleted T cells, or T cells were the source of the cDNA or gDNA that made up the material.

V shed 9 bases, J shed 2 bases, and the junction held 13 bases outside the gene matches. CDR1 is MNHNY and CDR2 is SVGAGI in the germline V gene (reference sequence). The CDR3 sequence is 16 residues long. Method: immunoSEQ multiplex PCR; TCRdb's copy keeps in-frame clones and lacks some. The sample has 200,000 to 250,000 clones; 85% to 90% are singletons. The receptor's source is a man aged 30 to 45 with COVID-19, enrolled during active disease. Specimen: peripheral blood. The chain combines TRBV6-6 with TRBJ1-2; TRBD1 agrees at 9 bases. CDR3: CASNRRDRARNYGYTF. The CDR3 nucleotides are TGTGCCAGTAACCGCCGGGACAGGGCAAGAAACTATGGCTACACCTTC.